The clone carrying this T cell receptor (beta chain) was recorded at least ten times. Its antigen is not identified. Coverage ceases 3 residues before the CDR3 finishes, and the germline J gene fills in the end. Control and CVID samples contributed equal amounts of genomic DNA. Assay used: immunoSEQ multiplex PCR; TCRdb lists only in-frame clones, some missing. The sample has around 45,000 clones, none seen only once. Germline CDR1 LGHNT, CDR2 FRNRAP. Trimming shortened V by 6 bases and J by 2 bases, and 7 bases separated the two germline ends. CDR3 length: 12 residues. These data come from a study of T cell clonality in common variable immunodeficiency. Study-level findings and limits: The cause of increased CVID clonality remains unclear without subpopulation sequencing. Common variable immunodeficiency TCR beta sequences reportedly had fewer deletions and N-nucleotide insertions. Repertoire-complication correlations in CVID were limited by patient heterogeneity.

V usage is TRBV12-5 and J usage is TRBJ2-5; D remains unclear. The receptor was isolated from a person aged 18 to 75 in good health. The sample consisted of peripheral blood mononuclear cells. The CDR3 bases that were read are TGTGCTAGTGGGCCTACTCAAGAGACC. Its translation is CASGPTQET. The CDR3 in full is CASGPTQETQYF.